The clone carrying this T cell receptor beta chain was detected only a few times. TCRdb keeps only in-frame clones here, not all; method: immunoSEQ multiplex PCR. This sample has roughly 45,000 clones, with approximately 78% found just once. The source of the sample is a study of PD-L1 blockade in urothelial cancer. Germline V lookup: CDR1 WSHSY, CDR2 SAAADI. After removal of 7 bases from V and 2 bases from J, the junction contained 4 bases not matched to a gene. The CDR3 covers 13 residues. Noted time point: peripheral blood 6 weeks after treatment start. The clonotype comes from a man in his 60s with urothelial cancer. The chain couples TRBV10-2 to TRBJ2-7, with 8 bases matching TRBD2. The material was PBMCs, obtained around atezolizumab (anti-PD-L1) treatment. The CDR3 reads CASMMTSAYEQYF. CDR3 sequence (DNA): TGCGCCAGCATGATGACTAGCGCCTACGAGCAGTACTTC.